This T cell receptor beta chain was identified in a study of shared clonotypes between healthy human individuals. Looking at the study overall: There were three CD4 naive, three CD4 memory, two CD8 naive and one CD8 memory plates per donor.

The CDR3 has 13 amino acids. Germline V gives CDR1 MNHEY, CDR2 SMNVEV (reference sequence). The V end lost 5 bases, the J end lost 11 bases, and 16 bases lay between the germline ends. This table comes from immunoSEQ multiplex PCR, and its TCRdb copy is limited to in-frame clones, with some not included. The sample has hundreds of thousands of clones, under 80% seen once. In this sample, this clone turned up once. The J gene is TRBJ1-5, the V gene TRBV27; D might be TRBD1 (5 bases). The sample taken for sequencing was memory CD4+ T cells sorted from blood. The subset denotes: CD45RA-negative fraction. The TCR comes from a woman in her 30s in good health. The CDR3 sequence is CASSPQGPGAQHF. CDR3 sequence (DNA): TGTGCCAGCAGTCCGCAGGGACCCGGGGCCCAGCATTTT.